Each of the 11 T cell receptor beta chains below was sequenced from the same sample in a study of T cell clonotyping in hematopoietic cell transplantation. TCRdb's copy holds only in-frame clones and misses some; the assay was immunoSEQ multiplex PCR. The table lists roughly 38,000 clones, roughly 88% of them singletons. Source material: peripheral blood mononuclear cells. The receptors stem from a woman in her thirties or forties in good health. Some clones in this sample may be carry-over from other donors' samples.

The rearrangement joins TRBV9 to TRBJ2-3, with D perhaps matching TRBD2 (6 bases). CDR1 is SGDLS and CDR2 is YYNGEE in the germline V gene. This CDR3 spans 15 amino acids. Trimming removed 2 bases from V and 4 bases from J, with 14 bases in between. CDR3 amino acids: CASSVTSSVADTQYF. The CDR3 nucleotides are TGTGCCAGCAGCGTTACCTCTAGCGTCGCAGATACGCAGTATTTT.

The V and J genes are TRBV29-1 and TRBJ2-2; TRBD2 matches 7 bases. Germline V gene sequence: CDR1 SQVTM, CDR2 ANQGSEA. CDR3 length: 14 residues. After removal of 5 bases from V and 6 bases from J, the junction contained 9 bases not matched to a gene. DNA of the CDR3: TGCAGCGTTCACCCCGGGGGGAGGGCCGGGGAGCTGTTTTTT. Amino acid sequence: CSVHPGGRAGELFF.

This chain connects TRBV6-1 to TRBJ2-4; D may match TRBD1 or TRBD2 (5 bases each). Germline CDR1 reads MNHNS; CDR2 reads SASEGT. V was cut by 7 bases and J by 9 bases, with 16 bases left in between. This CDR3 is 13 amino acids long. CDR3 region: CASTDVAGGIQYF. In DNA, the CDR3 is TGTGCCAGCACTGACGTCGCTGGGGGCATTCAGTACTTC.

V usage is TRBV7-9 and J usage is TRBJ1-2; D may be TRBD1 (5 bases). The CDR3 is 14 residues long. Trimming left V 1 base short and J 5 bases short, with 11 bases between. Germline V gives CDR1 SEHNR, CDR2 FQNEAQ (reference sequence). The CDR3 sequence is CASSLDGAGYGYTF. In DNA, the CDR3 is TGTGCCAGCAGCTTAGATGGGGCGGGGTATGGCTACACCTTC. Complete variable domain (other parts from reference TRBV7-9 and TRBJ1-2): DTGVSQNPRHKITKRGQNVTFRCDPISEHNRLYWYRQTLGQGPEFLTYFQNEAQLEKSRLLSDRFSAERPKGSFSTLEIQRTEQGDSAMYLCASSLDGAGYGYTFGSGTRLTVV.

The rearrangement uses TRBV4-1 and TRBJ2-7; D might be TRBD2 (5 bases). Trimming took 2 bases from V and 7 from J, leaving 24 bases between them. CDR3 length: 17 residues. CDR1 MGHRA and CDR2 YSYEKL come from the germline V gene. The chain's CDR3 is CASSQLAQAERNPEQYF. The CDR3 DNA reads as TGCGCCAGCAGCCAACTAGCCCAAGCGGAAAGAAACCCTGAGCAGTACTTC.

The chain employs TRBV7-9 and TRBJ2-7; TRBD1 is a possible D gene (5 bases). Germline V gene sequence: CDR1 SEHNR, CDR2 FQNEAQ (reference sequence). V shed 1 base and J shed 12 bases, with 13 bases lying between them. CDR3 length equals 12 residues. CDR3 DNA sequence: TGTGCCAGCAGCTTAGGTGGGGCACCGCGGTACTTC. Translating gives CASSLGGAPRYF.

This clone was counted only a few times. J is TRBJ1-2 and V is TRBV7-9; TRBD1 is a possible D gene (5 bases). The CDR3 runs to 15 residues. V lost 0 bases to trimming and J lost 7 bases, with 15 bases between them. Germline lookup yields CDR1 SEHNR and CDR2 FQNEAQ (reference sequence). CDR3 DNA sequence: TGTGCCAGCAGCTTAGCCCGGGACGGGACGGCTGGCTACACCTTC. Translation gives CASSLARDGTAGYTF.

The CDR3: CASSYSGVTFIAEAFF. In DNA form, the CDR3 reads TGTGCCAGCAGTTACTCCGGGGTAACTTTTATTGCTGAAGCTTTCTTT. V usage is TRBV6-5 and J usage is TRBJ1-1; D gene ambiguous. This CDR3 has 16 residues. The ends were cut back, 0 bases at V and 6 bases at J, with 17 bases in the middle. Germline V gene sequence: CDR1 MNHEY, CDR2 SVGAGI.

The chain couples TRBV9 to TRBJ1-2; tentative D call: TRBD1 (5 bases). Germline V CDR1 and CDR2: SGDLS, YYNGEE. Trimming took off 3 bases at V and 4 bases at J, with 19 bases between the two ends. The CDR3 loop spans 16 amino acids. CDR3 region: CASSGGGVGTTYGYTF. The CDR3 nucleotides read TGTGCCAGCAGCGGAGGAGGGGTTGGCACTACCTATGGCTACACCTTC. The whole variable domain, remainder taken from reference TRBV9 and TRBJ1-2, is DSGVTQTPKHLITATGQRVTLRCSPRSGDLSVYWYQQSLDQGLQFLIQYYNGEERAKGNILERFSAQQFPDLHSELNLSSLELGDSALYFCASSGGGVGTTYGYTFGSGTRLTVV.

The CDR3 region is CASSLENRDYYNEQFF. In DNA, the CDR3 is TGTGCCAGCAGCTTGGAAAATAGGGACTACTACAATGAGCAGTTCTTC. The chain joins TRBV5-4 to TRBJ2-1, with 7 bases lining up with TRBD2. CDR3 size: 16 residues. Per the germline V gene, CDR1 is SGHNT and CDR2 is YYREEE (reference sequence). V was pared by 0 bases and J by 3 bases, with 6 bases of the junction left unmatched. Filled out from reference TRBV5-4 and TRBJ2-1, the complete variable domain reads ETGVTQSPTHLIKTRGQQVTLRCSSQSGHNTVSWYQQALGQGPQFIFQYYREEENGRGNFPPRFSGLQFPNYSSELNVNALELDDSALYLCASSLENRDYYNEQFFGPGTRLTVL.

This chain links TRBV29-1 with TRBJ1-1; no reliable D call. Deletions cut 3 bases from V and 4 bases from J, with 0 bases between. The CDR3 is 9 amino acids. CDR1 and CDR2 from the germline V gene are SQVTM and ANQGSEA. CDR3 residues: CSVDTEAFF. The CDR3 DNA reads TGCAGCGTTGACACTGAAGCTTTCTTT.